Listed below are T cell receptor beta chains from one sample, sequenced in a study of shared clonotypes between healthy human individuals. Some clones are missing from TCRdb's copy, which holds only in-frame ones; the method was immunoSEQ multiplex PCR. The sample has about 1 million clones, around 75% seen once. The sample was memory CD4+ T cells sorted from blood. These receptors were collected from a man aged 18 to 30 in good health. Both conserved end residues are part of each CDR3. The order of the fields is J gene, clone size, V gene, D gene, CDR3 DNA, CDR3 protein. The D gene is left open where the match is weak. Part of the rows lack a size; the others show once, few, many or a class for expanded clones.

J gene: TRBJ1-5
clone size: .
V gene: TRBV10-3
D gene: TRBD1
CDR3 DNA: TGTGCCACAAATGCCGACTTAGGGGGCGGTCAGCCCCAGCATTTT
CDR3 protein: CATNADLGGGQPQHF

J gene: TRBJ2-5
clone size: .
V gene: TRBV18
D gene: .
CDR3 DNA: TGTGCCAGCTCACCCCCAAGGAAGGGGGTCGAGGAGACCCAGTACTTC
CDR3 protein: CASSPPRKGVEETQYF

J gene: TRBJ2-3
clone size: .
V gene: TRBV2
D gene: TRBD2
CDR3 DNA: TGTGCCAGCAGTAGGGGACTAGCGGGGGGATCCACAGATACGCAGTATTTT
CDR3 protein: CASSRGLAGGSTDTQYF

J gene: TRBJ2-7
clone size: .
V gene: TRBV7-2
D gene: .
CDR3 DNA: TGTGCCAGCAGCCCGGGAGTTCATACGCAGTACTTC
CDR3 protein: CASSPGVHTQYF

J gene: TRBJ1-5
clone size: .
V gene: TRBV7-2
D gene: .
CDR3 DNA: TGTGCCAGCACCGCGGGGGGGGAGGTTGGTCAGCCCCAGCATTTT
CDR3 protein: CASTAGGEVGQPQHF

J gene: TRBJ1-2
clone size: .
V gene: TRBV27
D gene: TRBD1
CDR3 DNA: TGTGCCAGCAGCGACTCCCGGGACAGGGGGCGGAAGAAGAACACCTTC
CDR3 protein: CASSDSRDRGRKKNTF

J gene: TRBJ2-5
clone size: .
V gene: TRBV4-2
D gene: .
CDR3 DNA: TGTGCCAGCAGCCGTAAAGGGGAAGAGACCCAGTACTTC
CDR3 protein: CASSRKGEETQYF

J gene: TRBJ1-6
clone size: .
V gene: TRBV5-1
D gene: TRBD1
CDR3 DNA: TGCGCCAGCAGCTTAGACAGGGGCGGTTCACCCCTCCACTTT
CDR3 protein: CASSLDRGGSPLHF

J gene: TRBJ2-1
clone size: .
V gene: TRBV18
D gene: .
CDR3 DNA: TGTGCCAGCTCACCTCTTTCCGCAACTGACAATGAGCAGTTCTTC
CDR3 protein: CASSPLSATDNEQFF

J gene: TRBJ2-7
clone size: .
V gene: TRBV19
D gene: .
CDR3 DNA: TGTGCCAGTAGTGAGGGGGCACGGGGGGCCGAGCAGTACTTC
CDR3 protein: CASSEGARGAEQYF

J gene: TRBJ2-3
clone size: .
V gene: TRBV7-2
D gene: .
CDR3 DNA: TGTGCCAGCGGGTCCCGAGCTTCCACAGATACGCAGTATTTT
CDR3 protein: CASGSRASTDTQYF

J gene: TRBJ2-7
clone size: .
V gene: TRBV6-6
D gene: TRBD2
CDR3 DNA: TGTGCCAGCACTCCGACCGGGACTAGCGGGAGCGAGCAGTACTTC
CDR3 protein: CASTPTGTSGSEQYF

J gene: TRBJ1-4
clone size: few
V gene: TRBV2
D gene: .
CDR3 DNA: TGTGCCAGCAGCGCCCGGGTCCGGGATGAAAAACTGTTTTTT
CDR3 protein: CASSARVRDEKLFF

J gene: TRBJ1-1
clone size: .
V gene: TRBV15
D gene: .
CDR3 DNA: TGTGCCACCAGCAGAGATCTTTTGTTTGAAGCTTTCTTT
CDR3 protein: CATSRDLLFEAFF

J gene: TRBJ2-3
clone size: .
V gene: TRBV9
D gene: TRBD2
CDR3 DNA: TGTGCCAGCAGCAGGACTAGCGGGGGAGATACGCAGTATTTT
CDR3 protein: CASSRTSGGDTQYF

J gene: TRBJ2-1
clone size: .
V gene: TRBV5-6
D gene: .
CDR3 DNA: TGTGCCAGCAGCGGGGACCGAATGGAGGAGCAGTTCTTC
CDR3 protein: CASSGDRMEEQFF

J gene: TRBJ2-5
clone size: .
V gene: TRBV9
D gene: .
CDR3 DNA: TGTGCCAGCAGCGTAGGAGGAACTCAAGAGACCCAGTACTTC
CDR3 protein: CASSVGGTQETQYF

J gene: TRBJ2-7
clone size: .
V gene: TRBV11-1
D gene: .
CDR3 DNA: TGTGCCAGCAGCTCGGACAACTCCTACGAGCAGTACTTC
CDR3 protein: CASSSDNSYEQYF

J gene: TRBJ1-5
clone size: .
V gene: TRBV6-5
D gene: .
CDR3 DNA: TGTGCCAGCAGTTACGAGAAGGATCAGCCCCAGCATTTT
CDR3 protein: CASSYEKDQPQHF

J gene: TRBJ2-1
clone size: .
V gene: TRBV29-1
D gene: TRBD1
CDR3 DNA: TGCAGCGTGACAGGGGGACAGGGGTTTTACAATGAGCAGTTCTTC
CDR3 protein: CSVTGGQGFYNEQFF